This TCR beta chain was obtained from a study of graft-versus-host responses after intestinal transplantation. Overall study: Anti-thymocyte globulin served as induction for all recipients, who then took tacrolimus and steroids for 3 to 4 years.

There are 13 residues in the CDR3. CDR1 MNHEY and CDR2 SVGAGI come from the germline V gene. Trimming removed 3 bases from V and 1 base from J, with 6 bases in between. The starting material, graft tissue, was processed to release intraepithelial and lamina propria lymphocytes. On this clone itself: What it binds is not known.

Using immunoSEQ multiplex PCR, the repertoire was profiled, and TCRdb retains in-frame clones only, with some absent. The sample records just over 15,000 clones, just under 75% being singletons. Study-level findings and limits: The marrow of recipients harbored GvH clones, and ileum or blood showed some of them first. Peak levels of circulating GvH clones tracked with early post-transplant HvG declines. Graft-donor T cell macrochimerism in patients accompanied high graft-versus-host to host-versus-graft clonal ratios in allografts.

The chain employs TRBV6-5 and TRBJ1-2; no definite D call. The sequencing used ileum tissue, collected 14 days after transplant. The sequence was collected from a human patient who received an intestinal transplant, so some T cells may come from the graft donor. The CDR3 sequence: CASSYRDNYGYTF. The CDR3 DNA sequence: TGTGCCAGCAGTTATCGGGATAACTATGGCTACACCTTC.